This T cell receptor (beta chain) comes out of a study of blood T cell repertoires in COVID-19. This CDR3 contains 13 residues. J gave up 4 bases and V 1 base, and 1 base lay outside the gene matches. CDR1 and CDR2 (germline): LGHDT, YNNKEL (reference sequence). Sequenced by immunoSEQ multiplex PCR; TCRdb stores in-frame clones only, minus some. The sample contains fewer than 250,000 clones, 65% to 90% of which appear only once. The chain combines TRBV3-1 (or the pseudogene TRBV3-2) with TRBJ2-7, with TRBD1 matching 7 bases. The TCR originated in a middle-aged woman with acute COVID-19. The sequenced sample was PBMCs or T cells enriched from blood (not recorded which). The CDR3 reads CASSQVQGYEQYF. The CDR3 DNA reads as TGTGCCAGCAGCCAAGTACAGGGGTACGAGCAGTACTTC.